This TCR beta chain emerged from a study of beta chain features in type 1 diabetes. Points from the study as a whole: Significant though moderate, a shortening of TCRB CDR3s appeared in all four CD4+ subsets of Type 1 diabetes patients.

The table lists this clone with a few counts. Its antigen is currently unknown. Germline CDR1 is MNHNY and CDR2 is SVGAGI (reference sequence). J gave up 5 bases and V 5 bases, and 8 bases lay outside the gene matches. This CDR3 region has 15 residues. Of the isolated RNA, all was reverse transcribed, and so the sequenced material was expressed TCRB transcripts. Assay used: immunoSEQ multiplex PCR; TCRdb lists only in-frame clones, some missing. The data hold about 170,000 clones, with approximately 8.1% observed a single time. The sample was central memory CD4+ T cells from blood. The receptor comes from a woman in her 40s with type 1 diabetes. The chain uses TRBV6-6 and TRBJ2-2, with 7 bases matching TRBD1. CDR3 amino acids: CASSPVGQTTGELFF. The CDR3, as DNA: TGTGCCAGCAGTCCCGTGGGACAGACTACCGGGGAGCTGTTTTTT.